The 32 T cell receptor beta chains presented below share a single source sample, sequenced in a study of OX40 agonist ivuxolimab in advanced cancers. The method was immunoSEQ multiplex PCR; TCRdb's version includes in-frame clones alone and lacks a portion of them. The data show some 33,000 clones, 75% to 95% seen once. This specimen was CD4+ or CD8+ T cells sorted from blood, taken in a trial of the OX40 agonist ivuxolimab. These receptors originate from an adult with an advanced solid tumor such as melanoma, head and neck, liver or kidney cancer.

The chain recombines TRBV7-3 with TRBJ2-3; D not resolved. Germline V gene sequence: CDR1 SGHTA, CDR2 FQGTGA. V dropped 4 bases and J dropped 0 bases, with 11 bases sitting between them. This CDR3 has 15 residues. For the CDR3, the DNA is TGTGCCAGCAGCTCCACCCACTTTAGCACAGATACGCAGTATTTT. Translation gives CASSSTHFSTDTQYF.

The chain carries TRBV29-1 and TRBJ2-7, with TRBD1 matching 9 bases. V was clipped by 5 bases and J by 2 bases; unmatched bases: 4. There are 13 residues in the CDR3. Germline V CDR1 and CDR2: SQVTM, ANQGSEA. The CDR3 bases are TGCAGCGTTAGACAGGGGGTCCCCTACGAGCAGTACTTC. Translating it yields CSVRQGVPYEQYF.

This chain joins TRBV9 and TRBJ2-2; D remains unclear. V gave up 4 bases and J gave up 3 bases, with 10 bases separating them. The CDR3 is 14 amino acids. Germline CDR1 is SGDLS and CDR2 is YYNGEE. In DNA, the CDR3 is TGTGCCAGCAGCCTATTCCACGACACCGGGGAGCTGTTTTTT. It encodes CASSLFHDTGELFF.

This sequence joins TRBV4-3 and TRBJ2-2, with 7 nucleotides matching TRBD2. The CDR3 is 19 residues long. Losses at the gene ends were 0 bases for V and 4 bases for J; bases not matched to a gene: 14. Per the germline V gene, CDR1 is LGHNA and CDR2 is YSLEER. DNA for the CDR3: TGCGCCAGCAGCCAAGATTTAGTGGTGCGGGAGCAAACCACCGGGGAGCTGTTTTTT. This codes for CASSQDLVVREQTTGELFF.

The chain couples TRBV2 to TRBJ1-6; D remains unclear. Germline-derived CDR1 and CDR2 are SNHLY and FYNNEI. The ends were cut back, 8 bases at V and 2 bases at J, with 16 bases in the middle. This CDR3 spans 16 amino acids. CDR3 sequence (DNA): TGTGCCAGCGGAAGCTTCCGATCCACCTATAATTCACCCCTCCACTTT. Protein sequence: CASGSFRSTYNSPLHF.

The chain uses TRBV29-1 and TRBJ2-3; possible D gene TRBD1, 6 bases. The CDR3 is 13 residues long. Germline V gene lookup returns CDR1 SQVTM and CDR2 ANQGSEA. V lost 6 bases and J 0 bases, leaving 10 bases between the germline ends. The CDR3 DNA reads TGCAGCGTCGCAGGGGCCAGCACAGATACGCAGTATTTT. It yields the protein CSVAGASTDTQYF.

This chain joins TRBV28 and TRBJ2-1; 7 bases align to TRBD2. Germline CDR1 is MDHEN and CDR2 is SYDVKM. Trimming cost V 7 bases and J 6 bases; bases outside gene matches: 12. This CDR3 region has 15 residues. The CDR3 region is CASTLGEGRGNEQFF. As DNA, the CDR3 is TGTGCCAGCACCTTAGGGGAGGGCCGAGGCAATGAGCAGTTCTTC.

The J gene is TRBJ1-3, the V gene TRBV28; D not resolved. Germline V gene data show CDR1 as MDHEN and CDR2 as SYDVKM. V was clipped by 2 bases and J by 1 base, with 24 bases between them. The CDR3 is 20 amino acids. This CDR3 reads CASSLDAVVALAPSGNTIYF. The DNA of the CDR3 is TGTGCCAGCAGTTTAGACGCCGTGGTGGCCTTAGCCCCTTCTGGAAACACCATATATTTT. The full variable domain, its missing parts supplied by reference TRBV28 and TRBJ1-3, is DVKVTQSSRYLVKRTGEKVFLECVQDMDHENMFWYRQDPGLGLRLIYFSYDVKMKEKGDIPEGYSVSREKKERFSLILESASTNQTSMYLCASSLDAVVALAPSGNTIYFGEGSWLTVV.

The chain is built from TRBV27 and TRBJ1-4; D gene ambiguous. The CDR3 sequence is 18 residues long. Looked up from germline, CDR1 is MNHEY and CDR2 is SMNVEV (reference sequence). Trimming removed 5 bases at V and 6 bases at J, with 25 bases between. The CDR3 nucleotides read TGTGCCAGCAGTCAACTGACAATGGAGGGCCCTCTCTATGAAAAACTGTTTTTT. It yields the protein CASSQLTMEGPLYEKLFF.

The V and J genes are TRBV9 and TRBJ2-5, with 9 bases identical to TRBD2. V was pared by 0 bases and J by 3 bases, with 6 bases of the junction left unmatched. CDR1 SGDLS and CDR2 YYNGEE come from the germline V gene. CDR3 length: 16 residues. DNA for the CDR3: TGTGCCAGCAGCGTAGGGGGACTAGCAGCTAAAGAGACCCAGTACTTC. Encoded protein: CASSVGGLAAKETQYF.

The chain uses TRBV7-9 and TRBJ2-7, with a weak D call TRBD2 (5 bases). Germline V lookup: CDR1 SEHNR, CDR2 FQNEAQ (reference sequence). V was trimmed by 1 base and J by 1 base, leaving 17 bases between them. The CDR3 contains 17 residues. The CDR3 reads CASSLVDPPGFSYEQYF. In DNA form, the CDR3 reads TGTGCCAGCAGCTTAGTAGATCCACCGGGATTTTCCTACGAGCAGTACTTC.

The gene calls are TRBV9 and TRBJ2-3; possibly TRBD1 for D (6 bases). This CDR3 has 16 residues. The ends were cut back, 0 bases at V and 0 bases at J, with 11 bases in the middle. Germline loops: CDR1 SGDLS, CDR2 YYNGEE. The CDR3 region is CASSVGQAPSTDTQYF. The CDR3, as DNA: TGTGCCAGCAGCGTAGGACAGGCCCCAAGCACAGATACGCAGTATTTT.

This clone was recorded once. The chain has TRBV7-9 and TRBJ2-7; possibly TRBD1 or TRBD2 for D (5 bases each). This CDR3 contains 14 residues. Trimming took 5 bases from V and 6 from J, leaving 17 bases between them. From germline, CDR1 is SEHNR and CDR2 FQNEAQ (reference sequence). The CDR3 region is CASSQPVKGTEQYV. CDR3 bases: TGTGCCAGCAGCCAACCAGTTAAGGGGACCGAGCAGTACGTC.

This clone appeared a single time. This sequence joins TRBV2 and TRBJ1-2; TRBD1 might be the D (6 bases). The germline V and J ends were trimmed by 4 bases and 4 bases, with 22 bases remaining between them. The length of the CDR3 is 17 residues. CDR1 SNHLY and CDR2 FYNNEI come from the germline V gene. CDR3 in amino acids: CASSVDVGTLFSYGYTF. The CDR3 DNA is TGTGCCAGCAGTGTCGACGTCGGGACACTTTTTAGCTATGGCTACACCTTC.

This clone was detected once. The junction differs from germline at one of its ends, possibly a read error. Other DNA variants within this sample encode the same CDR3. The chain carries TRBV13 and TRBJ1-1; D is ambiguous. CDR1 is PRHDT, CDR2 FYEKMQ, per germline (reference sequence). The CDR3 has 13 amino acids. The CDR3 region has the DNA TGTGCTAGCAGCCCCCTCGGGAACACTGAAGCTTTCTTT. Protein: CASSPLGNTEAFF.

The chain couples TRBV7-9 to TRBJ2-3; 7 bases agree with TRBD2. The J segment lost 0 bases and the V segment lost 3 bases, leaving 3 bases of the junction unmatched. The CDR3 loop spans 15 amino acids. The germline V gene encodes CDR1 SEHNR and CDR2 FQNEAQ (reference sequence). CDR3 in DNA: TGTGCCAGCAGCTTCGGCGGGGGAAGCACAGATACGCAGTATTTT. Encoded protein: CASSFGGGSTDTQYF.

The chain combines TRBV28 with TRBJ1-6; D might be TRBD1 (5 bases). V was trimmed by 7 bases and J by 4 bases, leaving 14 bases between them. From germline, CDR1 is MDHEN and CDR2 SYDVKM. The CDR3 runs 15 residues. The CDR3 DNA sequence: TGTGCCAGCATCAAATGGGGGGGATATAATTCACCCCTCCACTTT. Amino acid sequence: CASIKWGGYNSPLHF.

The chain uses TRBV9 and TRBJ2-1; D is undetermined. CDR3 size: 16 residues. Germline CDR1 reads SGDLS; CDR2 reads YYNGEE. The ends were cut back, 4 bases at V and 7 bases at J, with 21 bases in the middle. CDR3 in amino acids: CASSPTGAAVGNEQFF. The DNA for the CDR3 is TGTGCCAGCAGCCCAACGGGTGCTGCGGTGGGTAATGAGCAGTTCTTC.

In its sample, this clone was seen a few times. The chain has TRBV5-4 and TRBJ1-4, with TRBD1 matching over 10 bases. The CDR3 length is 15 residues. Looked up from germline, CDR1 is SGHNT and CDR2 is YYREEE (reference sequence). The V and J ends lost 0 bases and 8 bases, in that order; junction bases with no gene match: 4. The CDR3 here is CASSLGDRGGEKLFF. The CDR3 DNA reads as TGTGCCAGCAGCTTGGGGGACAGGGGAGGAGAAAAACTGTTTTTT. The whole variable domain, filled in from reference TRBV5-4 and TRBJ1-4, reads ETGVTQSPTHLIKTRGQQVTLRCSSQSGHNTVSWYQQALGQGPQFIFQYYREEENGRGNFPPRFSGLQFPNYSSELNVNALELDDSALYLCASSLGDRGGEKLFFGSGTQLSVL.

This clone showed up just once. The chain links TRBV15 to TRBJ2-1; the D is unclear. The CDR3 consists of 16 residues. Germline CDR1 LNHNV, CDR2 YYDKDF (reference sequence). Trimming took 0 bases from V and 2 from J, leaving 11 bases between them. The chain's CDR3 is CATSRDLTPTYNEQFF. The DNA of the CDR3 is TGTGCCACCAGCAGAGATCTGACCCCCACCTACAATGAGCAGTTCTTC.

The chain combines TRBV6-4 with TRBJ2-2, with TRBD2 as a possible D gene (6 bases). Germline CDR1 MRHNA, CDR2 SNTAGT. Trimming took off 0 bases at V and 1 base at J, with 6 bases between the two ends. This CDR3 comprises 15 residues. CDR3 bases: TGTGCCAGCAGTGACTCTAGCGGGAACACCGGGGAGCTGTTTTTT. Translating it yields CASSDSSGNTGELFF.

V gene TRBV27 combines with J gene TRBJ1-1; possible D gene TRBD1, 5 bases. V shed 0 bases and J shed 2 bases, with 28 bases lying between them. CDR3 length: 21 amino acids. Germline assignment: CDR1 MNHEY and CDR2 SMNVEV (reference sequence). The CDR3 loop is CASSLSTGTPLEMTDNTEAFF. Written as DNA, the CDR3 is TGTGCCAGCAGTTTATCGACCGGAACTCCCCTAGAAATGACAGATAACACTGAAGCTTTCTTT.

The chain joins TRBV6-5 to TRBJ2-7, with 10 positions matching TRBD1. Unmatched junction bases numbered 6, after V lost 7 bases and J lost 3 bases. This CDR3 has 14 residues. Germline values: CDR1 MNHEY, CDR2 SVGAGI. As DNA, the CDR3 is TGTGCCAGCACCCCAGACAGGGGGCTCTACGAGCAGTACTTC. This sequence encodes CASTPDRGLYEQYF.

V gene TRBV11-2 combines with J gene TRBJ2-7, with D unclear. The CDR3 extends over 12 amino acids. Germline V gene lookup returns CDR1 SGHAT and CDR2 FQNNGV. V was clipped by 5 bases and J by 3 bases, with 8 bases between them. In DNA form, the CDR3 reads TGTGCCAGCAGCCTGCCCCTCTACGAGCAGTACGTC. This encodes CASSLPLYEQYV.

V gene TRBV7-2 combines with J gene TRBJ2-5; TRBD2 matches 8 bases. Germline CDR1 and CDR2: SGHTA and FQGNSA. This CDR3 region has 14 residues. J gave up 2 bases and V 5 bases, and 4 bases lay outside the gene matches. The CDR3 sequence: CASSRTSGQETQYF. The CDR3 bases are TGTGCCAGCAGCCGCACTAGCGGACAAGAGACCCAGTACTTC.

The chain combines TRBV28 with TRBJ2-5, with 7 nucleotides matching TRBD2. Germline V lookup: CDR1 MDHEN, CDR2 SYDVKM. The CDR3 consists of 12 residues. J lost 5 bases, V lost 7 bases, and 4 bases had no gene match. DNA of the CDR3: TGTGCCAGCAACGGGGGGTGGGAGACCCAGTACTTC. As protein: CASNGGWETQYF.

CDR3 amino acids: CASSPWDTLREKLFF. The CDR3 bases are TGTGCCAGCTCACCCTGGGACACTTTACGGGAAAAACTGTTTTTT. V and J are TRBV18 and TRBJ1-4; TRBD1 is a possible D gene (6 bases). CDR1 and CDR2 from the germline V gene are KGHSH and LQKENI. The length of the CDR3 is 15 residues. The V gene lost 3 bases and the J gene lost 8 bases, with 16 bases spanning the gap.

This chain uses TRBV7-3 with TRBJ2-5, with D perhaps being TRBD1 or TRBD2 (6 bases each). From germline, CDR1 is SGHTA and CDR2 FQGTGA. V lost 1 base and J 5 bases, leaving 14 bases between the germline ends. The length of the CDR3 is 15 residues. In DNA, the CDR3 is TGTGCCAGCAGCTTAATTGGGGGGCCTGGCGAGACCCAGTACTTC. Translated: CASSLIGGPGETQYF.

The chain employs TRBV7-2 and TRBJ1-5; perhaps TRBD1 as D (5 bases). The V end lost 3 bases, the J end lost 1 base, and 7 bases lay between the germline ends. Germline V gene lookup returns CDR1 SGHTA and CDR2 FQGNSA. The CDR3 length is 14 residues. This chain's CDR3 is CASSLRDSNQPQHF. The CDR3 DNA sequence: TGTGCCAGCAGCTTGAGGGACAGCAATCAGCCCCAGCATTTT. Full variable domain (remainder filled in from reference TRBV7-2 and TRBJ1-5): GAGVSQSPSNKVTEKGKDVELRCDPISGHTALYWYRQSLGQGLEFLIYFQGNSAPDKSGLPSDRFSAERTGGSVSTLTIQRTQQEDSAVYLCASSLRDSNQPQHFGDGTRLSIL.

In nucleotides, the CDR3 is TGTGCCAGTAGTATGGTGTACACCCAGAACACTGAAGCTTTCTTT. Its translation: CASSMVYTQNTEAFF. The chain uses TRBV19 and TRBJ1-1; D remains unclear. Germline CDR1 and CDR2: LNHDA and SQIVND (reference sequence). Trimming took off 3 bases at V and 1 base at J, with 12 bases between the two ends. The CDR3 spans 15 residues.

J is TRBJ2-1 and V is TRBV27; no reliable D call. Germline CDR1 reads MNHEY; CDR2 reads SMNVEV (reference sequence). The CDR3 has 14 residues. Trimming took off 3 bases at V and 0 bases at J, with 6 bases between the two ends. CDR3 in amino acids: CASSFQSSYNEQFF. The CDR3 DNA follows: TGTGCCAGCAGTTTTCAGAGCTCCTACAATGAGCAGTTCTTC.

V and J are TRBV27 and TRBJ2-1; the match to TRBD1 covers 7 bases. CDR1 and CDR2 from the germline V gene are MNHEY and SMNVEV (reference sequence). V dropped 7 bases and J dropped 1; count of bases not matched to a gene: 4. This CDR3 is built from 14 residues. The CDR3 here is CASTTTGSYNEQFF. CDR3 nucleotides: TGTGCCAGCACCACGACAGGGTCCTACAATGAGCAGTTCTTC.